Below are 6 T cell receptor beta chains sequenced from a single sample in a study of blood T cell repertoires in COVID-19. Assay used: immunoSEQ multiplex PCR; TCRdb lists only in-frame clones, some missing. The repertoire holds hundreds of thousands of clones, with about 90% as singletons. What was sequenced was peripheral blood. The receptors stem from a woman aged 18-30 years who had recovered from COVID-19.

The chain links TRBV6-1 to TRBJ2-5; 11 bases match TRBD2. The length of the CDR3 is 16 residues. Per germline, CDR1 MNHNS and CDR2 SASEGT. V lost 4 bases to trimming and J lost 1 base; unmatched junction nucleotides: 5. Written as DNA, the CDR3 is TGTGCCAGCAGTGGGGGACTAGCGGCCGGCCAAGAGACCCAGTACTTC. It translates to CASSGGLAAGQETQYF.

The chain recombines TRBV11-3 with TRBJ2-7; TRBD2 agrees at 9 bases. This CDR3 spans 13 amino acids. Trimming at V came to 3 bases and at J to 5 bases, leaving 2 bases not matched to a gene. Germline V gives CDR1 SGHNT, CDR2 YENEEA. The CDR3, as DNA: TGTGCCAGCAGCTTTAGCGGGAGAAACGAGCAGTACGTC. Translation gives CASSFSGRNEQYV.

The genes are TRBV11-3 and TRBJ1-3; D is unresolved. Germline values: CDR1 SGHNT, CDR2 YENEEA. Trimming stripped 4 bases from V and 0 bases from J, with 10 bases between. The CDR3 runs to 15 residues. The CDR3 sequence is CASSSRHPSGNTIYF. The CDR3 nucleotides read TGTGCCAGCAGCTCCAGACACCCCTCTGGAAACACCATATATTTT.

The V call is TRBV6-2 or TRBV6-3, the J call TRBJ2-3, with TRBD2 identical over 7 bases. Looked up from germline, CDR1 is MNHEY and CDR2 is SVGEGT. The ends lost 2 bases at V and 2 bases at J; junction bases unmatched: 10. The CDR3 has 17 residues. CDR3 region: CASSYNPSSGHTDTQYF. The CDR3 coding sequence is TGTGCCAGCAGTTACAATCCGTCTAGCGGCCACACAGATACGCAGTATTTT.

The genes are TRBV15 and TRBJ1-2; 7 nucleotides align to TRBD1. Trimming took 4 bases from V and 8 from J; bases not matched to a gene: 13. This CDR3 is 15 amino acids long. Looked up from germline, CDR1 is LNHNV and CDR2 is YYDKDF (reference sequence). The CDR3 nucleotides read TGTGCCACCAGCATACGAACAGGGGAGATAGGCGGCTACACCTTC. It specifies CATSIRTGEIGGYTF.

The chain couples TRBV6-2 or TRBV6-3 to TRBJ2-7; 7 bases map to TRBD2. Germline CDR1 and CDR2: MNHEY and SVGEGT. V was pared by 4 bases and J by 2 bases, with 5 bases of the junction left unmatched. There are 14 residues in the CDR3. DNA of the CDR3: TGTGCCAGCAGTTCTTTCGGACTAGCCTACGAGCAGTACGTC. This translates into CASSSFGLAYEQYV.